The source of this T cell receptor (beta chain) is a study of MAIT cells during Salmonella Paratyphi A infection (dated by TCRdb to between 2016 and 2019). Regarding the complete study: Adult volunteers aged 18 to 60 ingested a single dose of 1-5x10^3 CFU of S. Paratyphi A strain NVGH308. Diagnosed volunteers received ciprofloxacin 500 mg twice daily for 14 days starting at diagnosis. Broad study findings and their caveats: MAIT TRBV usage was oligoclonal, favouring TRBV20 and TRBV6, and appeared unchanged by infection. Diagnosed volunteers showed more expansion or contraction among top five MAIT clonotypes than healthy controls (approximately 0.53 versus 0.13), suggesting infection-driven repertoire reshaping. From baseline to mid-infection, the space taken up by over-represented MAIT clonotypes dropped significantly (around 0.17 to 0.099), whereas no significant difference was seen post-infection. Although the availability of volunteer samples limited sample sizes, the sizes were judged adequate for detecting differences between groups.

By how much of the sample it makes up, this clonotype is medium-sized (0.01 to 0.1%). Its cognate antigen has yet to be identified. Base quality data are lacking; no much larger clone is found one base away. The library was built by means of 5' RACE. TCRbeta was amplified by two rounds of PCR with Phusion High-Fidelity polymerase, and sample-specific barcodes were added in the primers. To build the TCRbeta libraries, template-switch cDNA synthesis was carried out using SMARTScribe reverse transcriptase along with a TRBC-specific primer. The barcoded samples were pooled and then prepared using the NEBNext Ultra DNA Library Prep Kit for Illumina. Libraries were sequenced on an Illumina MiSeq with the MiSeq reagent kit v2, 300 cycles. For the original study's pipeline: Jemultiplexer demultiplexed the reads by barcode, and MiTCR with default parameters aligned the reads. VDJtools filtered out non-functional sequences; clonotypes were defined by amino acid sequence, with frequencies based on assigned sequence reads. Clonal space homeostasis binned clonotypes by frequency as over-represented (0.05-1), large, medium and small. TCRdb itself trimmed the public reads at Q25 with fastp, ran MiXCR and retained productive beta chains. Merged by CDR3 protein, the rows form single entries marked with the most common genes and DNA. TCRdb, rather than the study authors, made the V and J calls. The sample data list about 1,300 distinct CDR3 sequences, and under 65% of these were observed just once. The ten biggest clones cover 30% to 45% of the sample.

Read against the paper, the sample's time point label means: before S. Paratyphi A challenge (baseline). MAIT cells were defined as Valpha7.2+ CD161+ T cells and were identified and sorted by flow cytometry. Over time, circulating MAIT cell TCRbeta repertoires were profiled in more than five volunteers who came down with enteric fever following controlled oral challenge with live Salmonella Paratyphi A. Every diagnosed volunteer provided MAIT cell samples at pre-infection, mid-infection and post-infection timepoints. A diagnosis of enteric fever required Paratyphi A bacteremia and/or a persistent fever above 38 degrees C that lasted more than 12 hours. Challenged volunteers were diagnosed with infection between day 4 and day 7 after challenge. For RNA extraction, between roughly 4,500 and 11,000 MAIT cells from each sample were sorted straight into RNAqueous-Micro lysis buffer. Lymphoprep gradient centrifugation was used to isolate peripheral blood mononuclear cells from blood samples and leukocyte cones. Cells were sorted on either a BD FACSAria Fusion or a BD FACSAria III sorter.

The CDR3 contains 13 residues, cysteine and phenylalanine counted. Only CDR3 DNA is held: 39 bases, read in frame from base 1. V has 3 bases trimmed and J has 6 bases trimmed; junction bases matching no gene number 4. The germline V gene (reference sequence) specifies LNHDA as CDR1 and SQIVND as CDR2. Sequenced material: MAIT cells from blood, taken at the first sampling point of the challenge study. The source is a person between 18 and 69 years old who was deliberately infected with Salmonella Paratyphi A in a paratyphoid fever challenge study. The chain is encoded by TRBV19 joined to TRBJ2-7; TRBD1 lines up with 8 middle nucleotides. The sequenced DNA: TGTGCCAGTAGTATGGGGGACAGGCGCGAGCAGTACTTC. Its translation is CASSMGDRREQYF.